This entry is about one T cell receptor (beta chain). The antigen remains undetermined. This sample stems from a study of CD8+CD57+ T cells in acquired aplastic anemia. About the study: CD4+ and CD8+ cells, once sorted, gave DNA averaging about 3 ug.

Genomic DNA, the template, was used for profiling of the TCR beta VDJ and CDR3. TCRdb re-called the reads through MiXCR, storing one row per CDR3 protein. The sample lists 150,000 to 200,000 distinct CDR3 sequences; 45% to 55% were seen once. The CDR3 extends over 15 amino acids. Looked up from germline, CDR1 is SGHAT and CDR2 is FQNNGV. After removal of 5 bases from V and 3 bases from J, the junction contained 7 bases not matched to a gene. Study-wide findings and caveats: Between patients and controls, CD8+ Simpson's diversity did not vary significantly.

Before being chosen for sequencing, patients had shown CD8+CD57+ cell expansion by flow cytometry. Patients uniformly had severe acquired aplastic anemia. This sequence originates from a human donor with aplastic anemia. Sequenced: sorted CD4+, CD8+, or CD8+CD57+ T cells (not recorded which) from PBMCs. The chain uses TRBV11-2 and TRBJ2-3, with 8 positions matching TRBD2. This CDR3 reads CASSLRRGGTDTQYF. CDR3 nucleotide sequence: TGTGCCAGCAGCCTCCGCCGGGGGGGGACAGATACGCAGTATTTT.